This TCR beta chain was found in a study of early T cells in non-severe SARS-CoV-2 infection. This clonotype was found many times. The V end lost 6 bases, the J end lost 5 bases, and 28 bases lay between the germline ends. The CDR3 contains 17 residues. Germline lookup yields CDR1 DFQATT and CDR2 SNEGSKA (reference sequence). Using its own MiXCR run on the 5' RACE reads, TCRdb lists one record per CDR3 protein. The sample holds 20,000 to 25,000 distinct CDR3 sequences, around 4% seen once. The specimen was whole blood. This clonotype was sampled from an adult who was a healthcare worker with PCR-confirmed SARS-CoV-2 infection or an uninfected control (not recorded which). The chain is built from TRBV20-1 and TRBJ1-2; possible D gene TRBD1, 6 bases. The CDR3 DNA reads TGCAGTGCCCAAGGGGGGACCGTATCTATAGGGAAATATGGCTACACCTTC. It is translated as CSAQGGTVSIGKYGYTF.